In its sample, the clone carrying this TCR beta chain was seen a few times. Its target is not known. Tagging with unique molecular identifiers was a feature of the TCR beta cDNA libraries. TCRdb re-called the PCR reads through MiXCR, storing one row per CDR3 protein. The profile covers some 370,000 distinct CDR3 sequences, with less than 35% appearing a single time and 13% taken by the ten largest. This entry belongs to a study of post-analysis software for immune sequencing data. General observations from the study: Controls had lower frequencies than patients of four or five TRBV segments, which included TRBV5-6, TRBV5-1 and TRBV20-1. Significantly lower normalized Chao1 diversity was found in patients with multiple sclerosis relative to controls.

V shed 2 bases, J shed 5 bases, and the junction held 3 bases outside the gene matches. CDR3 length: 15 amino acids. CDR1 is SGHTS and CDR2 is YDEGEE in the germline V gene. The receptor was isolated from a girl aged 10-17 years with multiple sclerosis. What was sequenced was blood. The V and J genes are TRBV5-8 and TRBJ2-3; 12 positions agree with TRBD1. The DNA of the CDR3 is TGTGCCAGCAGCTTTGGGACAGGGGGCTTAGATACGCAGTATTTT. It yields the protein CASSFGTGGLDTQYF.